The T cell receptor beta chain under discussion was sequenced for a study of T-cell reconstitution after alpha-beta-depleted transplantation in children. Trimming stripped 4 bases from V and 8 bases from J, with 12 bases between. CDR3 length: 13 residues. Unique molecular identifiers were used to barcode this TCRbeta library. TCRdb passed the PCR reads through MiXCR, listing each CDR3 protein once. In the table there are nearly 400,000 distinct CDR3 sequences, roughly 22% of which are singletons. The receptor comes from a human donor who donated a stem cell graft to a child with acute myeloid leukemia. This chain connects TRBV12-3 or TRBV12-4 to TRBJ2-1; the D gene is possibly TRBD2 (5 bases). Sequencing used PBMCs from the stem cell graft donor, obtained from the stem cell graft. The CDR3 DNA reads TGTGCCAGCAGTTGGAACCGAGGGTATGAGCAGTTCTTC. Translated: CASSWNRGYEQFF.